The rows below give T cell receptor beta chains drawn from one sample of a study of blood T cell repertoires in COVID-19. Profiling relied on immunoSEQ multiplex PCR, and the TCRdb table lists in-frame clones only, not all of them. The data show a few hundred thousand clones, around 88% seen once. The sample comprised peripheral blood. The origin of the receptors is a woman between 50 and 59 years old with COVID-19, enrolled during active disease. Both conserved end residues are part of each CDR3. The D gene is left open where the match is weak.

CSASSAPETEAFF	.	TRBV20-1	TRBJ1-1
CASSLLLPPNEQFF	.	TRBV27	TRBJ2-1
CTSSQEGRQGCYGYTF	.	TRBV1	TRBJ1-2
CASRTDRGRVYGYTF	TRBD1	TRBV6-5	TRBJ1-2
CASSLSSYEQYF	.	TRBV18	TRBJ2-7
CASRSSGLASTYEQYF	TRBD2	TRBV19	TRBJ2-7
CASSGPGQGSSPLHF	TRBD1	TRBV7-3	TRBJ1-6
CASSFGLDTQYF	.	TRBV12-3/TRBV12-4	TRBJ2-3
CASSRKMGQGGGRQFF	TRBD1	TRBV7-8	TRBJ2-1
CASSLATWRGRADTQYF	.	TRBV5-1	TRBJ2-3
CAWSVLDGYTF	.	TRBV30	TRBJ1-2
CASSLASRGRDNEQFF	TRBD1	TRBV7-6	TRBJ2-1
CASSVTIGQGAEAFF	TRBD1	TRBV6-4	TRBJ1-1
CASMLDRDRNTIYF	TRBD1	TRBV10-2	TRBJ1-3
CASTPTASQGPYEQYF	.	TRBV25-1	TRBJ2-7
CASSQSQIIQGRQETQYF	TRBD1	TRBV4-1	TRBJ2-5